The entry that follows covers one T cell receptor beta chain sequence. This receptor's antigen is unknown. No base quality values were provided; no much bigger clone lies one nucleotide off. The immunoSEQ Assay, a bias-controlled multiplex PCR, was used to amplify TCRbeta CDR3 regions from genomic DNA. The study's own analysis went as follows. Within the assay, amplification of reference gene primers was used to estimate how many nucleated cells each sample contained. Sequence reads were collapsed and filtered to measure the absolute abundance of every unique TCRbeta CDR3 rearrangement. For each sample, productive Simpson clonality was calculated as the square root of Simpson's diversity index over productive rearrangements. Held by TCRdb, this immuneACCESS table contains in-frame sequences only and omits some clones. Under half of the omission traces to an unresolved V gene where checked; the cause of the rest is unknown. That table supplies the V and J calls and clone size; D and trimming were determined from the DNA. Across this sample there are 300,000 to 400,000 clones, with around 86% seen only once. Of the sample, roughly 4% falls within the top ten clones.

This record belongs to a study of blood T cell repertoires in COVID-19 (dated by TCRdb to 2019 to 2021). In terms of the full investigation: Samples from collaborators originated in the United States, Italy and Spain and spanned both the acute and convalescent phases of COVID-19. A de-identified subject ID, COVID-19 status, age in years and sex were almost always included in the sample metadata. The repertoires were released in a freely available public database intended as a resource for research on the immune response to SARS-CoV-2. The material from the prospective study consisted of cDNA or gDNA derived from T cells, B-cell-depleted T cells, or PBMCs. Samples were obtained from the ongoing ImmuneRACE study (first 160 participants) and from 1,254 subjects provided by 6 global collaborators. Where available, HLA class I and class II types were taken from metadata supplied by the sample provider and were not determined by assay-based typing. The dataset comprised deeply sampled blood TCRbeta repertoires from subjects exposed to, actively infected with, or recovered from COVID-19. On the study overall, not on this receptor specifically: Clinical and demographic metadata were provided uncurated, with the amount varying by source and participant.

Participants in the prospective study were aged roughly 18 to 89 years, lived in approximately 26 United States geographic areas, and enrolled through a virtual design. Cohort assignment in the prospective study relied on participant-reported clinical history from a screening survey and a study questionnaire. In the prospective study, whole blood, serum and a nasopharyngeal or oropharyngeal swab were collected from each participant by mobile phlebotomists. Additional blood draws and questionnaires over an approximately 2-month period could optionally be provided by prospective study participants. Blood samples from the prospective study were shipped frozen or at room temperature prior to DNA extraction. Trimming leaves V shorter by 0 bases and J shorter by 4 bases, with the junction holding 6 bases beyond the gene matches. The CDR3, from cysteine to phenylalanine, totals 16 residues. Kept here is only the CDR3 DNA, which spans 48 bases and is read in frame from base 1. The germline V gene yields SGHRS for CDR1 and YFSETQ for CDR2.

The rearranged chain carries TRBV5-1 and TRBJ2-2, with 7 bases in between that match TRBD1. This clonotype was sampled from a woman aged 40 to 49 with acute COVID-19. Material: PBMCs or T cells enriched from blood (not recorded which). Here the CDR3 is given as CASSLEGGEVTGELFF. Read as DNA, the sequence is TGCGCCAGCAGCTTGGAAGGGGGCGAGGTCACCGGGGAGCTGTTTTTT.